One and the same sample provided the 20 T cell receptor beta chains below, sequenced in a study of blood T cell repertoires in COVID-19 (TCRdb year 2020). The receptor library was made with the immunoSEQ multiplex PCR assay. This immuneACCESS table, as held by TCRdb, lists in-frame sequences with V and J called but not all clones. Of the missing ones, under half trace to an unresolved V gene in checked studies; the others have no known cause. The sample data list 410,000 or so clones, and 75% to 90% of these were observed just once. The ten largest clones represent approximately 1.4% of the sample. Sequenced: peripheral blood. These receptors came from a woman in her twenties or thirties with active or convalescent COVID-19.

The CDR3 protein is CASSERQGNTGELFF. CDR3 sequence (DNA): TGTGCCAGCAGTGAGAGGCAGGGGAACACCGGGGAGCTGTTTTTT. The V gene is TRBV2, the J gene TRBJ2-2, with D possibly matching TRBD1 (5 bases). With 3 bases removed from V and 1 base from J, the gap between germline ends came to 9 bases. CDR1 SNHLY and CDR2 FYNNEI come from the germline V gene. The CDR3 sequence is 15 residues long.

The chain employs TRBV11-2 and TRBJ2-2; a weak D match, TRBD1 (6 bases). V lost 7 bases, J lost 3 bases, and 12 bases lay in between. Looked up from germline, CDR1 is SGHAT and CDR2 is FQNNGV. The CDR3 has 14 residues. In DNA form, the CDR3 reads TGTGCCAGCAACCTACAGGGTTACACCGGGGAGCTGTTTTTT. Residues: CASNLQGYTGELFF. The variable domain in full, with the rest retrieved from reference TRBV11-2 and TRBJ2-2, is EAGVAQSPRYKIIEKRQSVAFWCNPISGHATLYWYQQILGQGPKLLIQFQNNGVVDDSQLPKDRFSAERLKGVDSTLKIQPAKLEDSAVYLCASNLQGYTGELFFGEGSRLTVL.

The chain combines TRBV18 with TRBJ1-2; the D gene is possibly TRBD1 (6 bases). The germline V and J ends were trimmed by 0 bases and 6 bases, with 14 bases remaining between them. From germline, CDR1 is KGHSH and CDR2 LQKENI. The CDR3 sequence is 15 residues long. The CDR3, as DNA: TGTGCCAGCTCACCACCGCCAGGGGATGACGATGGCTACACCTTC. Translation: CASSPPPGDDDGYTF.

This rearrangement joins TRBV5-1 to TRBJ1-1; D is perhaps TRBD1 (6 bases). CDR3 length equals 13 residues. Germline lookup yields CDR1 SGHRS and CDR2 YFSETQ. Trimming pared 6 bases from V and 3 bases from J, leaving 12 bases between. The CDR3, as DNA: TGCGCCAGCATGGGGGCTGAGGACACTGAAGCTTTCTTT. It codes for CASMGAEDTEAFF.

This clone was observed a handful of times. The rearrangement uses TRBV7-2 and TRBJ1-5; 9 bases are a match to TRBD1. Looked up from germline, CDR1 is SGHTA and CDR2 is FQGNSA. Trimming removed 3 bases from V and 0 bases from J; junction bases left unmatched: 3. The CDR3 runs to 16 residues. DNA of the CDR3: TGTGCCAGCAGCTTGGGACAGGGTTTTAGCAATCAGCCCCAGCATTTT. Translated: CASSLGQGFSNQPQHF.

In its sample, this clone was seen once. J is TRBJ1-1 and V is TRBV30; D not certain. This CDR3 spans 13 amino acids. The germline CDR1 and CDR2 sequences are GTSNPN and SVGIG (reference sequence). Trimming left V 3 bases short and J 5 bases short, with 13 bases between. The CDR3 DNA reads as TGTGCCTGGAGATACAGAGAATGGACTGAAGCTTTCTTT. As protein: CAWRYREWTEAFF.

This chain links TRBV5-1 with TRBJ2-7, with TRBD2 matching over 7 bases. The junction had 16 bases not matched to a gene; V was cut back by 4 bases and J by 6 bases. This CDR3 spans 16 amino acids. The germline V gene encodes CDR1 SGHRS and CDR2 YFSETQ. The CDR3 DNA is TGCGCCAGCAGCCCCCCAGGACGGGGGGAACTAGGCGAGCAGTACTTC. Translating gives CASSPPGRGELGEQYF.

The rearrangement uses TRBV29-1 and TRBJ2-7, with D possibly being TRBD2 (6 bases). CDR3 length equals 14 residues. Germline V gene data show CDR1 as SQVTM and CDR2 as ANQGSEA. V was cut by 4 bases and J by 0 bases, with 13 bases left in between. The CDR3 reads CSVVDAGNSYEQYF. The CDR3 DNA sequence: TGCAGCGTTGTTGACGCGGGAAACTCCTACGAGCAGTACTTC.

This rearrangement joins TRBV3-1 (or the pseudogene TRBV3-2) to TRBJ1-6; D call uncertain. Between the trimmed V and J ends, which lost 0 bases and 5 bases, there was a span of 11 bases. CDR1 is LGHDT, CDR2 YNNKEL, per germline (reference sequence). This CDR3 has 16 amino acids. The CDR3 sequence: CASSQDLARNNSPLHF. CDR3 coding DNA: TGTGCCAGCAGCCAAGATCTTGCGAGAAATAATTCACCCCTCCACTTT.

V gene TRBV6-1 combines with J gene TRBJ2-1, with D possibly TRBD2 on 5 matching bases. V shed 3 bases and J shed 6 bases, with 15 bases lying between them. CDR3 length: 15 residues. Germline assignment: CDR1 MNHNS and CDR2 SASEGT. DNA of the CDR3: TGTGCCAGCAGTGATGAGGCGGGCCTAGTCAATGAGCAGTTCTTC. It translates to CASSDEAGLVNEQFF.

This clone has only one observation. The V gene is TRBV11-1, the J gene TRBJ1-1, with 9 positions matching TRBD1. Germline CDR1 SGHAT, CDR2 FQDESV (reference sequence). This CDR3 is 15 amino acids long. The V segment lost 1 base and the J segment 2 bases; nucleotides outside the gene matches: 2. The CDR3 here is CASSLDRGLNTEAFF. The CDR3 nucleotides read TGTGCCAGCAGCTTAGACAGGGGGCTCAACACTGAAGCTTTCTTT.

The CDR3 DNA reads as TGTGCCAGCCGAGCGGGGGGCGGCGGGGAGCTGTTTTTT. Translation gives CASRAGGGGELFF. V is TRBV6-5 and J is TRBJ2-2; 9 nucleotides line up with TRBD2. This CDR3 is 13 amino acids long. The J segment lost 7 bases and the V segment lost 8 bases, leaving 5 bases of the junction unmatched. Looked up from germline, CDR1 is MNHEY and CDR2 is SVGAGI.

This chain connects TRBV19 to TRBJ1-1; 9 nucleotides align to TRBD1. Germline V gene lookup returns CDR1 LNHDA and CDR2 SQIVND (reference sequence). Trimming cost V 4 bases and J 4 bases; bases outside gene matches: 7. The CDR3 is made up of 15 amino acids. The CDR3 sequence: CASSTLDRGGTEAFF. The CDR3 coding sequence is TGTGCCAGTAGTACCCTGGACAGGGGAGGCACTGAAGCTTTCTTT.

V usage is TRBV10-2 and J usage is TRBJ2-7; TRBD2 aligns across 9 bases. Per germline, CDR1 WSHSY and CDR2 SAAADI. V lost 8 bases to trimming and J lost 6 bases; unmatched junction nucleotides: 14. The CDR3 loop spans 15 amino acids. Here the CDR3 reads CASSTGGGVIGEQYF. DNA for the CDR3: TGCGCCAGCTCCACTGGCGGGGGGGTTATAGGCGAGCAGTACTTC.

The chain has TRBV18 and TRBJ2-7; 8 nucleotides agree with TRBD1. This CDR3 has 19 residues. V was pared by 0 bases and J by 0 bases, with 13 bases of the junction left unmatched. Germline CDR1 KGHSH, CDR2 LQKENI. The CDR3 protein is CASSPPNRDRGMFSYEQYF. CDR3 nucleotides: TGTGCCAGCTCACCACCGAATCGAGACAGGGGTATGTTCTCCTACGAGCAGTACTTC.

V and J are TRBV6-4 and TRBJ2-2; tentatively, D is TRBD2 (6 bases). CDR3 length equals 14 residues. V lost 3 bases and J 5 bases, leaving 10 bases between the germline ends. Germline-derived CDR1 and CDR2 are MRHNA and SNTAGT. The DNA of the CDR3 is TGTGCCAGCAGTGAAGGGGCGGGGACCGGGGAGCTGTTTTTT. Its protein product is CASSEGAGTGELFF.

The chain recombines TRBV19 with TRBJ2-1; the match to TRBD2 covers 14 bases. Germline-derived CDR1 and CDR2 are LNHDA and SQIVND (reference sequence). This CDR3 has 21 amino acids. Trimming took 6 bases from V and 1 from J; bases not matched to a gene: 17. The CDR3 loop reads CASSQGLPGTSGRGSYNEQFF. CDR3 nucleotide sequence: TGTGCCAGTAGCCAGGGTCTTCCCGGGACTAGCGGGAGAGGGTCCTACAATGAGCAGTTCTTC.

The chain employs TRBV7-8 and TRBJ1-6; D ambiguous. Trimming took off 2 bases at V and 3 bases at J, with 11 bases between the two ends. Germline-derived CDR1 and CDR2 are SGHVS and FQNEAQ. This CDR3 comprises 16 residues. The CDR3 protein is CASSLFPGDYNSPLHF. The DNA for the CDR3 is TGTGCCAGCAGCTTATTCCCGGGTGACTATAATTCACCCCTCCACTTT.

This clone has more than one count but fewer than ten. This chain uses TRBV2 with TRBJ2-2, with D possibly TRBD1 on 6 matching bases. The CDR3 has 15 residues. The germline V gene encodes CDR1 SNHLY and CDR2 FYNNEI. V lost 4 bases and J 8 bases, leaving 17 bases between the germline ends. The CDR3 DNA is TGTGCCAGCAGTGGGAGCTTGGGGGCCGGTGGGGAGCTGTTTTTT. Its protein is CASSGSLGAGGELFF.

The chain uses TRBV3-1 (or the pseudogene TRBV3-2) and TRBJ2-7, with 8 bases fitting TRBD2. V dropped 4 bases and J dropped 6; count of bases not matched to a gene: 8. The CDR3 sequence is 14 residues long. Germline assignment: CDR1 LGHDT and CDR2 YNNKEL (reference sequence). CDR3 in DNA: TGTGCCAGCAGCCCCAGGAGCGGGAGTAGCGAGCAGTACTTC. Translation: CASSPRSGSSEQYF.